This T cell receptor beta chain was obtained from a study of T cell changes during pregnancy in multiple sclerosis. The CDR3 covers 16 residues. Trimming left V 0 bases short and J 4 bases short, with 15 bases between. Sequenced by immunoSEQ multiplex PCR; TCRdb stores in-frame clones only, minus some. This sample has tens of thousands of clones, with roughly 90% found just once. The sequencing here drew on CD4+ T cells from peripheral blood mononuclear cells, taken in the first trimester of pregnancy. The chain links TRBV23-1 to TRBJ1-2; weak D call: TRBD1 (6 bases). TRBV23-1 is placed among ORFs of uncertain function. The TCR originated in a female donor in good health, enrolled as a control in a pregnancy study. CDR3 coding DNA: TGCGCCAGCAGTCAATCGAGGGGGGGGACTTGCTATGGCTACACCTTC. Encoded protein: CASSQSRGGTCYGYTF.